This T cell receptor beta chain comes out of a study of blood T cell repertoires in COVID-19. The wider study: Samples came from the United States, Italy and Spain, spanning acute and convalescent COVID-19.

Method: immunoSEQ multiplex PCR; TCRdb's copy keeps in-frame clones and lacks some. The sample carries about 160,000 clones, 84% recorded once. This CDR3 is built from 13 residues. CDR1 and CDR2 (germline): SGHTA, FQGNSA. V gave up 5 bases and J gave up 8 bases; unmatched junction bases: 3. Self-reported history from a screening survey and questionnaire set each donor's cohort. Recovered Cohort 3 donors showed two negative PCRs, clearance, or symptom resolution. This clone showed up just a few times. The sequence was obtained from a woman aged 45-59 years who had recovered from COVID-19. The chain is built from TRBV7-2 and TRBJ2-3, with 11 nucleotides matching TRBD2. Sequenced input: PBMCs or T cells enriched from blood (not recorded which). The CDR3 DNA is TGTGCCAGCAGCGCTAGCGGGAGGTCTACGCAGTATTTT. As protein: CASSASGRSTQYF.